These 11 T cell receptor beta chains were sequenced from one sample in a study of OX40 agonist ivuxolimab in advanced cancers. The data were produced by immunoSEQ multiplex PCR, yet TCRdb's version contains in-frame clones alone and is incomplete. This sample has about 68,000 clones, with 70% to 90% found just once. The source was CD4+ or CD8+ T cells sorted from blood, collected in a trial of the OX40 agonist ivuxolimab. The receptors shown here come from an adult with an advanced solid tumor such as melanoma, head and neck, liver or kidney cancer.

To note about this clone: Other DNA sequences in the sample encode the same CDR3. This chain links TRBV18 with TRBJ2-5; D not resolved. The V end lost 3 bases, the J end lost 2 bases, and 7 bases lay between the germline ends. There are 13 residues in the CDR3. CDR1 KGHSH and CDR2 LQKENI come from the germline V gene. The CDR3 region is CASSPPGQETQYF. In DNA, the CDR3 is TGTGCCAGCTCACCCCCAGGTCAAGAGACCCAGTACTTC.

The rearrangement links TRBV5-1 to TRBJ2-3, with D possibly being TRBD2 (6 bases). Trimming took off 4 bases at V and 6 bases at J, with 18 bases between the two ends. Germline loops: CDR1 SGHRS, CDR2 YFSETQ. The CDR3 sequence is 15 residues long. The CDR3 coding sequence is TGCGCCAGCAGCCCAGCGGTAGCGGTCGTGGATACGCAGTATTTT. Protein product: CASSPAVAVVDTQYF.

The genes are TRBV2 and TRBJ2-7; the match to TRBD2 covers 8 bases. With 8 bases clipped from V and 3 bases from J, the junction kept 9 bases outside the gene matches. CDR3 length equals 14 residues. Per germline, CDR1 SNHLY and CDR2 FYNNEI. The DNA for the CDR3 is TGTGCCAGCCTACGGGAGGGCCCGGGCTACGAGCAGTACTTC. This gives the protein CASLREGPGYEQYF.

This clone turned up a few times. This rearrangement joins TRBV7-3 to TRBJ1-2; TRBD1 aligns across 8 bases. From germline, CDR1 is SGHTA and CDR2 FQGTGA. The CDR3 totals 14 residues. Trimming cost V 5 bases and J 4 bases; bases outside gene matches: 6. The CDR3 sequence is CASSETGDGYGYTF. In DNA form, the CDR3 reads TGTGCCAGCAGCGAGACAGGGGATGGCTATGGCTACACCTTC.

The V gene is TRBV11-3, the J gene TRBJ2-2; D unclear. Germline-derived CDR1 and CDR2 are SGHNT and YENEEA. The CDR3 spans 14 residues. The V gene lost 0 bases and the J gene lost 5 bases, with 7 bases spanning the gap. CDR3 sequence reads: CASSLDEETGELFF. DNA of the CDR3: TGTGCCAGCAGCTTAGATGAGGAAACCGGGGAGCTGTTTTTT.

This clone was observed a handful of times. This chain joins TRBV14 and TRBJ2-3; possibly TRBD2 for D (5 bases). CDR1 is SGHDN, CDR2 FVKESK, per germline. V lost 0 bases, J lost 0 bases, and 10 bases lay in between. This CDR3 comprises 16 residues. DNA for the CDR3: TGTGCCAGCAGCCAAGATTTCCGGGGTAGCACAGATACGCAGTATTTT. It codes for CASSQDFRGSTDTQYF. Complete variable domain (other parts from reference TRBV14 and TRBJ2-3): EAGVTQFPSHSVIEKGQTVTLRCDPISGHDNLYWYRRVMGKEIKFLLHFVKESKQDESGMPNNRFLAERTGGTYSTLKVQPAELEDSGVYFCASSQDFRGSTDTQYFGPGTRLTVL.

The chain recombines TRBV4-3 with TRBJ1-4, with D possibly TRBD1 on 5 matching bases. Germline CDR1 is LGHNA and CDR2 is YSLEER. Between the trimmed V and J ends, which lost 1 base and 4 bases, there was a span of 13 bases. There are 16 residues in the CDR3. CDR3 sequence: CASSQAYRTLNEKLFF. The CDR3 DNA reads as TGCGCCAGCAGCCAAGCATACAGGACCCTTAATGAAAAACTGTTTTTT.

The chain is built from TRBV7-2 and TRBJ2-6; D unresolved. Trimming cost V 1 base and J 0 bases, with 10 bases left between them. This CDR3 spans 17 amino acids. The germline gives CDR1 SGHTA, CDR2 FQGNSA. The CDR3 is CASSLGAGASGANVLTF. The CDR3 nucleotides are TGTGCCAGCAGCTTAGGGGCAGGCGCCTCTGGGGCCAACGTCCTGACTTTC.

This chain links TRBV27 with TRBJ2-3, with no clear D. Germline V gene data show CDR1 as MNHEY and CDR2 as SMNVEV (reference sequence). This CDR3 spans 14 amino acids. The V end lost 7 bases, the J end lost 0 bases, and 11 bases lay between the germline ends. CDR3 bases: TGTGCCAGCAAGAGGACGGGTAGCACAGATACGCAGTATTTT. It encodes CASKRTGSTDTQYF.

The rearrangement links TRBV7-8 to TRBJ2-1, with D perhaps matching TRBD1 or TRBD2 (5 bases each). Germline lookup yields CDR1 SGHVS and CDR2 FQNEAQ. V was trimmed by 5 bases and J by 7 bases, leaving 18 bases between them. This CDR3 has 15 residues. Here the CDR3 reads CASSRRGPAANEQFF. Here the CDR3 DNA reads TGTGCCAGCAGCCGCCGGGGACCGGCGGCGAATGAGCAGTTCTTC.

J is TRBJ1-1 and V is TRBV19; D gene uncertain. Trimming removed 5 bases at V and 1 base at J, with 11 bases between. Germline V CDR1 and CDR2: LNHDA, SQIVND (reference sequence). The CDR3 consists of 14 residues. CDR3 protein: CASSYPPENTEAFF. For the CDR3, the DNA is TGTGCCAGTAGTTATCCGCCAGAGAACACTGAAGCTTTCTTT.